These 2 T cell receptor beta chains share one sample of origin, sequenced in a study of blood T cell repertoires in COVID-19. Assay used: immunoSEQ multiplex PCR; TCRdb lists only in-frame clones, some missing. The data hold about 45,000 clones, with approximately 70% observed a single time. The sequenced sample consisted of peripheral blood. These receptors originate from a man older than 75 with acute or convalescent COVID-19.

This clone was recorded a few times. This rearrangement joins TRBV12-3 or TRBV12-4 to TRBJ2-5; D gene unclear. The V gene lost 6 bases and the J gene lost 1 base, with 6 bases spanning the gap. The CDR3 spans 12 residues. CDR3 loop: CASSPIQETQYF. Here the CDR3 DNA reads TGTGCCAGCAGCCCTATCCAAGAGACCCAGTACTTC.

This clone was found a few times. The CDR3 protein is CASSPLGVYEQYF. The CDR3 nucleotides are TGTGCCAGCAGCCCGCTCGGGGTCTACGAGCAGTACTTC. This chain uses TRBV7-2 with TRBJ2-7; D is possibly TRBD2 (5 bases). The CDR3 extends over 13 amino acids. V was clipped by 5 bases and J by 3 bases, with 11 bases between them. Germline V gene data show CDR1 as SGHTA and CDR2 as FQGNSA.